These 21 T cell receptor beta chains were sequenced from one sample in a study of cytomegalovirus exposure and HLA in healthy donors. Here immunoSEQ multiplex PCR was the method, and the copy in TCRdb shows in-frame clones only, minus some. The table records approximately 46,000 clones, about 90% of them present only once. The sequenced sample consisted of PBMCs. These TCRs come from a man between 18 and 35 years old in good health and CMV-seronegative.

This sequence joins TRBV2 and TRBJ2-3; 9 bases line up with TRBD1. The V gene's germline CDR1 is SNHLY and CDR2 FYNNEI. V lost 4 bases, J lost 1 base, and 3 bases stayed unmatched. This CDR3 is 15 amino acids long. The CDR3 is CASSVQGARTDTQYF. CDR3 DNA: TGTGCCAGCAGTGTACAGGGGGCCCGCACAGATACGCAGTATTTT.

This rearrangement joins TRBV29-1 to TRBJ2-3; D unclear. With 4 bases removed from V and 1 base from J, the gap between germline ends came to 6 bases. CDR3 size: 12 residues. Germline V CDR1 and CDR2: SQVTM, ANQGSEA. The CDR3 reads CSVASGTDTQYF. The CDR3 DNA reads TGCAGCGTTGCTTCTGGCACAGATACGCAGTATTTT.

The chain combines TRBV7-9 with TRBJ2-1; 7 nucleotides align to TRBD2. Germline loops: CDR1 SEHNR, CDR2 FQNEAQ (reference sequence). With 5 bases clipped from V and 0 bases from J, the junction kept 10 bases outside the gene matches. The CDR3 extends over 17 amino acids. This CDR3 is CASSPHRRTSSYNEQFF. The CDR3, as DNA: TGTGCCAGCAGCCCGCATCGCAGGACTAGCTCCTACAATGAGCAGTTCTTC.

The chain's CDR3 is CASSFGASTYNEQFF. For the CDR3, the DNA is TGTGCCAGCAGCTTTGGAGCGTCTACCTACAATGAGCAGTTCTTC. The V gene is TRBV5-4, the J gene TRBJ2-1; D remains ambiguous. The CDR3 has 15 residues. Germline CDR1 is SGHNT and CDR2 is YYREEE (reference sequence). The V and J ends lost 2 bases and 2 bases respectively, with 11 bases between them. The whole variable domain, filled in from reference TRBV5-4 and TRBJ2-1, reads ETGVTQSPTHLIKTRGQQVTLRCSSQSGHNTVSWYQQALGQGPQFIFQYYREEENGRGNFPPRFSGLQFPNYSSELNVNALELDDSALYLCASSFGASTYNEQFFGPGTRLTVL.

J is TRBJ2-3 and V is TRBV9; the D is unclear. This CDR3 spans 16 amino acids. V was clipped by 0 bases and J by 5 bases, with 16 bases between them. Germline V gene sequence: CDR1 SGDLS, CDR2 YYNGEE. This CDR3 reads CASSVAFGKEIDTQYF. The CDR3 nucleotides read TGTGCCAGCAGCGTAGCTTTTGGAAAGGAGATAGATACGCAGTATTTT.

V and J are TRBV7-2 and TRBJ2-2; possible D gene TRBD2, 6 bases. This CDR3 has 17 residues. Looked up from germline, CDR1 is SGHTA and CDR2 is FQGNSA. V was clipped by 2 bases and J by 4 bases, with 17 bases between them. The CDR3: CASSLWSGSYVTGELFF. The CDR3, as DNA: TGTGCCAGCAGCTTATGGTCCGGGAGCTACGTCACCGGGGAGCTGTTTTTT.

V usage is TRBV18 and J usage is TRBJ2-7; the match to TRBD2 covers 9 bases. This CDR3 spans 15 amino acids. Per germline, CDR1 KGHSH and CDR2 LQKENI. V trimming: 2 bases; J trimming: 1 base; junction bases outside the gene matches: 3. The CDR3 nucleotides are TGTGCCAGCTCACCATCGACTAGCGGATCCTACGAGCAGTACTTC. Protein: CASSPSTSGSYEQYF.

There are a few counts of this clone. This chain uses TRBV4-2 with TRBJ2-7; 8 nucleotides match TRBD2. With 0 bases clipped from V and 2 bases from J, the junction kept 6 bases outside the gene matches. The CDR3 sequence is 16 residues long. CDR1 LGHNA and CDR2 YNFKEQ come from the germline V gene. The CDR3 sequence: CASSQDSSGSPYEQYF. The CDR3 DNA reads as TGTGCCAGCAGCCAAGATAGCAGCGGGAGTCCCTACGAGCAGTACTTC.

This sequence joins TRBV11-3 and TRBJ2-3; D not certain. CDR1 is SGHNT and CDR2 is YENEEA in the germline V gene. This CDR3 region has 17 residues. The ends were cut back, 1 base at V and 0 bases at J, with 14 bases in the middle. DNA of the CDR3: TGTGCCAGCAGCTTAGCTCTGGGCAGACCTAGCACAGATACGCAGTATTTT. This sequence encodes CASSLALGRPSTDTQYF.

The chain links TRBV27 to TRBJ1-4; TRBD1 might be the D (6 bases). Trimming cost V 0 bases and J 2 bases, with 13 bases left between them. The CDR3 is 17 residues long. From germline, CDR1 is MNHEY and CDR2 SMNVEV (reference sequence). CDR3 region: CASSLSWGGATNEKLFF. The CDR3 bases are TGTGCCAGCAGTTTATCTTGGGGGGGGGCGACTAATGAAAAACTGTTTTTT.

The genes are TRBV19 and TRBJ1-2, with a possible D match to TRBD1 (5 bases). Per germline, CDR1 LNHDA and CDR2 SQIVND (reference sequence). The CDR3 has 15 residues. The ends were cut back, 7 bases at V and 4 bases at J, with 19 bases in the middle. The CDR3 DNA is TGTGCCAGTACCTCTCGCGGGGCTGGGCCCTATGGCTACACCTTC. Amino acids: CASTSRGAGPYGYTF.

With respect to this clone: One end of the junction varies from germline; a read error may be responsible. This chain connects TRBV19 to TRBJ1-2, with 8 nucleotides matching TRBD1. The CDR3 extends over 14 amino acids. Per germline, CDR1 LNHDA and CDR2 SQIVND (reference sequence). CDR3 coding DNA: TGTGCCAGTAGGATAGGGACAGGAGACTATGGCTACACCTTC. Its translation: CASRIGTGDYGYTF.

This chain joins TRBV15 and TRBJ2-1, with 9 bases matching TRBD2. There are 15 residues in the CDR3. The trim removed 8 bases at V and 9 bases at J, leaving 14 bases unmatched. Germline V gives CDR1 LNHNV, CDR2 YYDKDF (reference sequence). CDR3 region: CATRLGGGRAGEQFF. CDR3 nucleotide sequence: TGTGCCACCCGCCTAGGGGGCGGGAGGGCAGGTGAGCAGTTCTTC.

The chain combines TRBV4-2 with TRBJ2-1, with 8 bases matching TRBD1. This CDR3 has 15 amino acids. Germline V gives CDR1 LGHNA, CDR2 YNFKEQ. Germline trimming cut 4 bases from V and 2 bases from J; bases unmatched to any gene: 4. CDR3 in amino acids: CASSPDRETYNEQFF. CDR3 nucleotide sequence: TGTGCCAGCAGCCCGGACAGGGAGACCTACAATGAGCAGTTCTTC.

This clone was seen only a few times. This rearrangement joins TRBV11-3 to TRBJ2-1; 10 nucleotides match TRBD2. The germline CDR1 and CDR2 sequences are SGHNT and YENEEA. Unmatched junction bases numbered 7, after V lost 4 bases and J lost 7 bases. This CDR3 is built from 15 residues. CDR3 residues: CASSSSVLAGNEQFF. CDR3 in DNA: TGTGCCAGCAGCTCGAGCGTACTAGCGGGGAATGAGCAGTTCTTC.

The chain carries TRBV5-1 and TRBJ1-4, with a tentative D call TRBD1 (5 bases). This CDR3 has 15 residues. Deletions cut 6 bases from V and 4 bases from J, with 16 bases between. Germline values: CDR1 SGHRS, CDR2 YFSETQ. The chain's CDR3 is CASTPRGGVNEKLFF. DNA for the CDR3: TGCGCCAGCACCCCGCGCGGGGGGGTTAATGAAAAACTGTTTTTT.

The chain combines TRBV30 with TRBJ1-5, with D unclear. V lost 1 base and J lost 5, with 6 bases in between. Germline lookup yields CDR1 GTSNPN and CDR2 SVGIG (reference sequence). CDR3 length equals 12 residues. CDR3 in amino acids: CAWSDTDQPQHF. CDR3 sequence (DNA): TGTGCCTGGAGTGACACCGATCAGCCCCAGCATTTT.

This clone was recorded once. This chain's CDR3 is CASSYSGQATTTNEKLFF. The CDR3, as DNA: TGTGCCAGCAGTTATTCGGGACAGGCCACTACAACTAATGAAAAACTGTTTTTT. The chain recombines TRBV6-9 with TRBJ1-4, with TRBD1 identical over 8 bases. Germline-derived CDR1 and CDR2 are MNHGY and SVAAGI. J gave up 0 bases and V 0 bases, and 6 bases lay outside the gene matches. The CDR3 consists of 18 residues.

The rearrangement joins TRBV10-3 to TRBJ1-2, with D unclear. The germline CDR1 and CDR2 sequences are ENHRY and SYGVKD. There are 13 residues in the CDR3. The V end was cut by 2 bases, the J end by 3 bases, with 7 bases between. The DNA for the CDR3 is TGTGCCATCAGTGAGCGGGAGCACTATGGCTACACCTTC. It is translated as CAISEREHYGYTF.

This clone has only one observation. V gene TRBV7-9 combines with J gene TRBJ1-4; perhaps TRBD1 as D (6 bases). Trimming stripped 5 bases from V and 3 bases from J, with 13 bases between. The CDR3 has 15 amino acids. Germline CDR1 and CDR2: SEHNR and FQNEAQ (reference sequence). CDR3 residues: CASSQPGAANEKLFF. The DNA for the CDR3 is TGTGCCAGCAGCCAACCAGGGGCGGCTAATGAAAAACTGTTTTTT.

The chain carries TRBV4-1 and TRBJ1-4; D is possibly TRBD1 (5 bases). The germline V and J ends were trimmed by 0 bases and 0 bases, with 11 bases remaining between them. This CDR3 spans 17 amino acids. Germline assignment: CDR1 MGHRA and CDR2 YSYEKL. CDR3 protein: CASSQDRALPTNEKLFF. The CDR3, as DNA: TGCGCCAGCAGCCAAGACAGGGCCCTGCCAACTAATGAAAAACTGTTTTTT.